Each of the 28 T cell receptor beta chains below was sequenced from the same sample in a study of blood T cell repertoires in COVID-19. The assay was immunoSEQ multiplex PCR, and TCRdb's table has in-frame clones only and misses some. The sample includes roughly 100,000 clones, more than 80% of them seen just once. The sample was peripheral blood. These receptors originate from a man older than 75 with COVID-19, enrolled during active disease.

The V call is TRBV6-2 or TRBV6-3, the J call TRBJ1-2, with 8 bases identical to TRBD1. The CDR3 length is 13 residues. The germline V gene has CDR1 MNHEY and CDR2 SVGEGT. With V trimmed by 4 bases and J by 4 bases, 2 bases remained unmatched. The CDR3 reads CASSWGTGYGYTF. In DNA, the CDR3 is TGTGCCAGCAGTTGGGGGACAGGCTATGGCTACACCTTC.

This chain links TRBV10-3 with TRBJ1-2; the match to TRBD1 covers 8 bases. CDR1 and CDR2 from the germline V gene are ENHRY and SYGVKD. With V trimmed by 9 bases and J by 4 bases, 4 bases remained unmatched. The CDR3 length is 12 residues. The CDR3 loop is CAISGGLYGYTF. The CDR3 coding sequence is TGTGCCATATCAGGGGGCCTCTATGGCTACACCTTC.

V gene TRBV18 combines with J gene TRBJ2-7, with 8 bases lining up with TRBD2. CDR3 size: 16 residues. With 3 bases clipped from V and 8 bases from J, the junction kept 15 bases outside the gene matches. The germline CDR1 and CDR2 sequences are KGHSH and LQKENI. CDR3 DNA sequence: TGTGCCAGCTCACCTTTCAGCGGGAGAGATGTAGGGAAGCAGTACTTC. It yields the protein CASSPFSGRDVGKQYF. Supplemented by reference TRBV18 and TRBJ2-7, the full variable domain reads NAGVMQNPRHLVRRRGQEARLRCSPMKGHSHVYWYRQLPEEGLKFMVYLQKENIIDESGMPKERFSAEFPKEGPSILRIQQVVRGDSAAYFCASSPFSGRDVGKQYFGPGTRLTVT.

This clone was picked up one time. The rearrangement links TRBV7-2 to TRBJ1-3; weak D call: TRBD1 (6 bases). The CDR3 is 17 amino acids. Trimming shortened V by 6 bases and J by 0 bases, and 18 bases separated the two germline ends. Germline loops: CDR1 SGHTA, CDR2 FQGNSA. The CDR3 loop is CASSFRTAYSSGNTIYF. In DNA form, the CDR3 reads TGTGCCAGCAGTTTCAGGACAGCTTACTCCTCTGGAAACACCATATATTTT.

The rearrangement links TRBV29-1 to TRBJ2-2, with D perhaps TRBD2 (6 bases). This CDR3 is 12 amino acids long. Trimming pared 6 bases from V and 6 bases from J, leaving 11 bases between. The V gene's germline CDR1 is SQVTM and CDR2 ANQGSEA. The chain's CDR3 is CSVFAGPGELFF. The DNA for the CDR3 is TGCAGCGTATTTGCGGGACCCGGGGAGCTGTTTTTT.

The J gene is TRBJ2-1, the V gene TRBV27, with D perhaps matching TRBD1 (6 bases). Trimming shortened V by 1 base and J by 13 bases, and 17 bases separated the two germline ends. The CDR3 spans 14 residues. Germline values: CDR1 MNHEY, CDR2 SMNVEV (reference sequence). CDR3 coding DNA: TGTGCCAGCAGTTTATACCCGAGGGACACCTACCAGTTCTTC. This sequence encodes CASSLYPRDTYQFF.

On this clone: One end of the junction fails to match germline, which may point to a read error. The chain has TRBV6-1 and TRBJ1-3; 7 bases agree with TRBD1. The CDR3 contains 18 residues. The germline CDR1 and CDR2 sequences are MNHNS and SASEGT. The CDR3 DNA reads TGTGCCAGCAGTGAAGCGGGGCAGGGGGTATTCTCTGGAAAGACCATATATTTT. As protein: CASSEAGQGVFSGKTIYF.

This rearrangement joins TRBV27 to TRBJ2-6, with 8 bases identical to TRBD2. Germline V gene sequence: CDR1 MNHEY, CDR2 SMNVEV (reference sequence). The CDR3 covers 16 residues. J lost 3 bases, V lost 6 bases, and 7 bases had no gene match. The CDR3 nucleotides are TGTGCCAGCAGCCTCGGCGGGGGGAGTGGGGCCAACGTCCTGACTTTC. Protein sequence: CASSLGGGSGANVLTF.

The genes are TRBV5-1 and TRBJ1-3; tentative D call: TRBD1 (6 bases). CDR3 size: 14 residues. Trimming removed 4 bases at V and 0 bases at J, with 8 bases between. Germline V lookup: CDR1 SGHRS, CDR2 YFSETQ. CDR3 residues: CASSQTGSGNTIYF. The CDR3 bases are TGCGCCAGCAGCCAGACAGGCTCTGGAAACACCATATATTTT.

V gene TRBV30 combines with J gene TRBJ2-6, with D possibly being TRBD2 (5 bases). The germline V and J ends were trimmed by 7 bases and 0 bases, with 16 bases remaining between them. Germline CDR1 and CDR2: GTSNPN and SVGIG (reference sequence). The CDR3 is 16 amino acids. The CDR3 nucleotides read TGTGCCTCCTCTCCCCGGCGGGCCTCTGGGGCCAACGTCCTGACTTTC. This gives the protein CASSPRRASGANVLTF.

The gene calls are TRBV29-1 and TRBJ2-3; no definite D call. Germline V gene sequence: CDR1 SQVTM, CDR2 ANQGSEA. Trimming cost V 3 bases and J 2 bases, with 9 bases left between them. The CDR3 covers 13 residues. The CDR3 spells CSVESGFTDTQYF. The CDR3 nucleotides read TGCAGCGTTGAGTCGGGTTTCACAGATACGCAGTATTTT.

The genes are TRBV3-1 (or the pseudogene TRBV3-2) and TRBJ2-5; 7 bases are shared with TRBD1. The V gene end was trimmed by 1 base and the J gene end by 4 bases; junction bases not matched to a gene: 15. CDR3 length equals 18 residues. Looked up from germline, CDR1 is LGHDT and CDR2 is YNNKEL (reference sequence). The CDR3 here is CASSQGQGPGFVRETQYF. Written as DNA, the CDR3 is TGTGCCAGCAGCCAAGGACAGGGCCCCGGCTTCGTCCGAGAGACCCAGTACTTC.

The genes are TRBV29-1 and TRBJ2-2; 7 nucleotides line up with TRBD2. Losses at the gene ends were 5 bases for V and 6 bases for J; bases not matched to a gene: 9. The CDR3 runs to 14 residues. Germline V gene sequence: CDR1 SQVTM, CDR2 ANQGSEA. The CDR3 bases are TGCAGCGTTCTTGCGGGAGTTAGGTCCGGGGAGCTGTTTTTT. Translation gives CSVLAGVRSGELFF.

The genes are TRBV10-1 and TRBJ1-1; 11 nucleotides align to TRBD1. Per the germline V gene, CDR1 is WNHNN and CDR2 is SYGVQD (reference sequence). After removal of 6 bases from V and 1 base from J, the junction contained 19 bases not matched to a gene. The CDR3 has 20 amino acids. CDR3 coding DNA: TGCGCCAGCAGGGACAGGGGGCGCCTACTCCCGATTACTGAGAACACTGAAGCTTTCTTT. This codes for CASRDRGRLLPITENTEAFF.

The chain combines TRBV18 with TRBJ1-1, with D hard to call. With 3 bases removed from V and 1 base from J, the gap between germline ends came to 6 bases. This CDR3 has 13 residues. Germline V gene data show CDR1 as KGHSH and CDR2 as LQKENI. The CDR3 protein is CASSPGANTEAFF. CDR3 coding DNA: TGTGCCAGCTCACCGGGCGCGAACACTGAAGCTTTCTTT.

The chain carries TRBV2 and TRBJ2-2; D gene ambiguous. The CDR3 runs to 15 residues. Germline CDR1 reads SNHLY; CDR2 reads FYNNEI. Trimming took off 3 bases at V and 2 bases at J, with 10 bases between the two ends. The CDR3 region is CASSDRQANTGELFF. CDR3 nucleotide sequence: TGTGCCAGCAGTGATAGGCAGGCTAACACCGGGGAGCTGTTTTTT.

The CDR3 sequence: CASSPGMGSPLHF. CDR3 in DNA: TGTGCCAGCTCACCGGGCATGGGCTCACCCCTCCACTTT. The V gene is TRBV18, the J gene TRBJ1-6; D is uncertain. CDR3 size: 13 residues. The germline gives CDR1 KGHSH, CDR2 LQKENI. V was clipped by 3 bases and J by 10 bases, with 10 bases between them.

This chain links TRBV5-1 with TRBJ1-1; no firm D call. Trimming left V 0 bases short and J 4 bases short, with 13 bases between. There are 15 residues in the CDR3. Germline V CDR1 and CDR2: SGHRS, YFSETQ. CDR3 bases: TGCGCCAGCAGCTTGGCGCTGGGCGCCGGCACTGAAGCTTTCTTT. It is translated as CASSLALGAGTEAFF.

The CDR3: CASSLAVAGDEQYF. The CDR3 DNA follows: TGTGCCAGCAGCTTAGCAGTAGCGGGGGACGAGCAGTACTTC. The chain carries TRBV7-2 and TRBJ2-7; 9 bases align to TRBD2. CDR1 SGHTA and CDR2 FQGNSA come from the germline V gene. The CDR3 is made up of 14 amino acids. The V gene end was trimmed by 0 bases and the J gene end by 5 bases; junction bases not matched to a gene: 2. Full variable domain (rest looked up from reference TRBV7-2 and TRBJ2-7): GAGVSQSPSNKVTEKGKDVELRCDPISGHTALYWYRQSLGQGLEFLIYFQGNSAPDKSGLPSDRFSAERTGGSVSTLTIQRTQQEDSAVYLCASSLAVAGDEQYFGPGTRLTVT.

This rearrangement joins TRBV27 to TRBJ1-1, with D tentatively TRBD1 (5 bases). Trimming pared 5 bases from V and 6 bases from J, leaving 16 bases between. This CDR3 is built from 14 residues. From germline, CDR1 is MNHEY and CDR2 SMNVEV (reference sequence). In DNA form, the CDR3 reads TGTGCCAGCAGTGCATACCAGGGTATCGCTGAAGCTTTCTTT. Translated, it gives CASSAYQGIAEAFF.

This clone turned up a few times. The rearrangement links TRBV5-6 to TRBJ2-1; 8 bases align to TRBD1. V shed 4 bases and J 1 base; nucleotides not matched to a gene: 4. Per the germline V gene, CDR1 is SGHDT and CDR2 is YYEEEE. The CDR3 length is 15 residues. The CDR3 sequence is CASSLRQGSYNEQFF. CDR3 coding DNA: TGTGCCAGCAGCCTTAGACAGGGGTCCTACAATGAGCAGTTCTTC.

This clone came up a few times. The CDR3 protein is CASSQQGPGTEAFF. CDR3 coding DNA: TGCGCCAGCAGCCAACAGGGCCCGGGGACTGAAGCTTTCTTT. The chain is built from TRBV5-1 and TRBJ1-1, with a weak D call TRBD1 (6 bases). CDR1 and CDR2 from the germline V gene are SGHRS and YFSETQ. CDR3 size: 14 residues. V shed 4 bases and J shed 5 bases, with 15 bases lying between them.

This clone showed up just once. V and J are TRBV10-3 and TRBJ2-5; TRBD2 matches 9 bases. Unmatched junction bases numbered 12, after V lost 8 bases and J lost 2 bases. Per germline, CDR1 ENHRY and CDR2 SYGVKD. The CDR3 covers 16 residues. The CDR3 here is CAIAMGAGGIQETQYF. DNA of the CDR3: TGTGCCATCGCCATGGGAGCGGGGGGCATACAAGAGACCCAGTACTTC.

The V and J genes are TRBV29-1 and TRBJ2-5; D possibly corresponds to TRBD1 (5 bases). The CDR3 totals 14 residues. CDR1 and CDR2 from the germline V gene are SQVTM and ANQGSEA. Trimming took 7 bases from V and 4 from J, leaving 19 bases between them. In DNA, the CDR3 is TGCAGCGCAACATTGGGTAGGGGTCGAGAGACCCAGTACTTC. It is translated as CSATLGRGRETQYF.

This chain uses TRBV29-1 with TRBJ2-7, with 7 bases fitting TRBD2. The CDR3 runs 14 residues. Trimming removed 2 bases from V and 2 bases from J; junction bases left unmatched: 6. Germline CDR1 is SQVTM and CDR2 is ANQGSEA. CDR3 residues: CSVERGGSPYEQYF. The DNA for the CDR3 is TGCAGCGTTGAAAGGGGCGGGAGCCCCTACGAGCAGTACTTC.

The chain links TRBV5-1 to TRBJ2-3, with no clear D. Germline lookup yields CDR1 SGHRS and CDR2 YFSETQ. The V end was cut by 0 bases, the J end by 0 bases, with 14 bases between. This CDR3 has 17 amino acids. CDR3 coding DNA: TGCGCCAGCAGCTTGGAATCCAGGAATCCTAGCACAGATACGCAGTATTTT. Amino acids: CASSLESRNPSTDTQYF.

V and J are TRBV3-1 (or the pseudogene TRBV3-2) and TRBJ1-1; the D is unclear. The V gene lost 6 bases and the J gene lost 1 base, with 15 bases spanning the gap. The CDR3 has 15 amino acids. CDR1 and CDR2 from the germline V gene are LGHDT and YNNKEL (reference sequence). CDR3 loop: CASRRLPLENTEAFF. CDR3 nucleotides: TGTGCCAGCAGGCGGCTACCATTAGAGAACACTGAAGCTTTCTTT.

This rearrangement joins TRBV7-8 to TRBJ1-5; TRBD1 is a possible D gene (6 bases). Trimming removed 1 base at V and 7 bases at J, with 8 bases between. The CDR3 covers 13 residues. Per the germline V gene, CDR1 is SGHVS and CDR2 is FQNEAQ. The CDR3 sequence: CASSLDREQPQHF. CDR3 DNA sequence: TGTGCCAGCAGCTTAGACAGGGAACAGCCCCAGCATTTT. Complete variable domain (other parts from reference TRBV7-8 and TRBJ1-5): GAGVSQSPRYKVAKRGQDVALRCDPISGHVSLFWYQQALGQGPEFLTYFQNEAQLDKSGLPSDRFFAERPEGSVSTLKIQRTQQEDSAVYLCASSLDREQPQHFGDGTRLSIL.